The 2 T cell receptor beta chains in this list originate from one sample, sequenced in a study of beta chain features in type 1 diabetes. Every isolated RNA sample was fully reverse transcribed, so sequencing captured expressed TCRB transcripts. Assay used: immunoSEQ multiplex PCR; TCRdb lists only in-frame clones, some missing. The sample lists approximately 15,000 clones, more than 65% seen once, with 2% to 3% in the top ten. Their target antigens are unknown. Findings and limits, study-wide: Moderately but significantly shorter TCRB CDR3s were found in Type 1 diabetes patients in all four CD4+ subsets.

The sample comprised Tregs from blood. All receptors derive from a man under 40 with type 1 diabetes.

In this sample, this clone turned up a few times. This chain connects TRBV28 to TRBJ2-7, with D hard to call. From germline, CDR1 is MDHEN and CDR2 SYDVKM. The V gene lost 2 bases and the J gene lost 3 bases, with 5 bases spanning the gap. This CDR3 spans 12 amino acids. CDR3 bases: TGTGCCAGCAGTTTACTCTACTACGAGCAGTACTTC. Its protein product is CASSLLYYEQYF.

The chain couples TRBV10-3 to TRBJ2-3; TRBD2 matches 8 bases. CDR3 length equals 20 residues. Trimming cost V 3 bases and J 2 bases; bases outside gene matches: 19. Germline V gene sequence: CDR1 ENHRY, CDR2 SYGVKD. CDR3: CAISDLGGGSTAAPTDTQYF. The CDR3 nucleotides read TGTGCCATCAGTGATTTGGGCGGGGGGTCGACAGCAGCCCCCACAGATACGCAGTATTTT.